These 15 T cell receptor beta chains were all obtained from the same sample, sequenced in a study of identical twins. TCRdb passed the 5' RACE reads through MiXCR, listing each CDR3 protein once. This table has just over 450,000 distinct CDR3 sequences, approximately 15% appearing once. These data also formed part of another study, on yellow fever vaccine responses in identical twins.

Sequencing input: CD4+ T cells sorted from blood. The receptor set was obtained from a woman under 30 in good health.

A few counts support this clonotype. The chain links TRBV12-3 or TRBV12-4 to TRBJ2-4; D might be TRBD2 (6 bases). Between the trimmed V and J ends, which lost 3 bases and 13 bases, there was a span of 16 bases. CDR3 length: 13 residues. The CDR3 coding sequence is TGTGCCAGCAGTTTGGGAGGTGGGCAATTCCAGTACTTC. Protein: CASSLGGGQFQYF.

A few counts support this clonotype. The chain is built from TRBV7-2 and TRBJ2-3; D gene ambiguous. Germline V gene lookup returns CDR1 SGHTA and CDR2 FQGNSA. Trimming removed 10 bases at V and 8 bases at J, with 16 bases between. This CDR3 has 12 residues. The CDR3, as DNA: TGTGCCACTCGTGGTCCGGGCGGTACGCAGTATTTT. Amino acids: CATRGPGGTQYF.

The V gene is TRBV7-3, the J gene TRBJ2-3; the match to TRBD1 covers 8 bases. Looked up from germline, CDR1 is SGHTA and CDR2 is FQGTGA. V lost 1 base to trimming and J lost 6 bases; unmatched junction nucleotides: 0. The CDR3 is 13 residues long. CDR3 in amino acids: CASSLNRGDTQYF. The DNA of the CDR3 is TGTGCCAGCAGCTTAAACAGGGGGGATACGCAGTATTTT.

J is TRBJ2-4 and V is TRBV7-2; D is possibly TRBD2 (5 bases). The V end lost 5 bases, the J end lost 7 bases, and 18 bases lay between the germline ends. The CDR3 loop spans 15 amino acids. Germline CDR1 and CDR2: SGHTA and FQGNSA. CDR3 sequence (DNA): TGTGCCAGCAGCGTAGGGTCTCAAACGGGGAACATTCAGTACTTC. Translated, it gives CASSVGSQTGNIQYF. The whole variable domain, filled in from reference TRBV7-2 and TRBJ2-4, reads GAGVSQSPSNKVTEKGKDVELRCDPISGHTALYWYRQSLGQGLEFLIYFQGNSAPDKSGLPSDRFSAERTGGSVSTLTIQRTQQEDSAVYLCASSVGSQTGNIQYFGAGTRLSVL.

This clonotype has only a few counts. The V and J genes are TRBV6-1 and TRBJ2-1; D may be TRBD1 (6 bases). The CDR3 totals 20 residues. V gave up 4 bases and J gave up 0 bases, with 25 bases separating them. Germline CDR1 MNHNS, CDR2 SASEGT. The CDR3 DNA reads as TGTGCCAGCAGTGGAACGGGACACCCTAACGCCCCTAGCTCCTACAATGAGCAGTTCTTC. It codes for CASSGTGHPNAPSSYNEQFF.

Details on this clonotype: The junction differs from germline at one of its ends, possibly a read error. V gene TRBV14 combines with J gene TRBJ2-1; 9 bases are shared with TRBD1. CDR1 and CDR2 from the germline V gene are SGHDN and FVKESK. CDR3 length: 11 amino acids. The CDR3 protein is CASSQRDRAIF. CDR3 bases: TGTGCCAGCAGCCAGAGGGACAGGGCGATCTTC.

In this sample, this clonotype turned up a few times. The rearrangement links TRBV15 to TRBJ1-5; weak D call: TRBD1 (5 bases). Germline V gene data show CDR1 as LNHNV and CDR2 as YYDKDF (reference sequence). With 0 bases removed from V and 6 bases from J, the gap between germline ends came to 18 bases. The CDR3 consists of 17 residues. Here the CDR3 reads CATSRDWPGGSGQPQHF. The CDR3 DNA reads TGTGCCACCAGCAGAGATTGGCCCGGGGGGTCGGGTCAGCCCCAGCATTTT.

This clonotype turned up a few times. The rearrangement joins TRBV20-1 to TRBJ2-1, with a possible D match to TRBD1 (6 bases). The CDR3 extends over 16 amino acids. The V end lost 0 bases, the J end lost 4 bases, and 16 bases lay between the germline ends. Germline V gene sequence: CDR1 DFQATT, CDR2 SNEGSKA (reference sequence). For the CDR3, the DNA is TGCAGTGCTAGAGATTGGGCGCAAGGGGGTTACAATGAGCAGTTCTTC. Translated, it gives CSARDWAQGGYNEQFF.

The chain uses TRBV5-1 and TRBJ2-5, with a tentative D call TRBD1 (5 bases). Trimming stripped 0 bases from V and 5 bases from J, with 11 bases between. The germline V gene has CDR1 SGHRS and CDR2 YFSETQ. The CDR3 totals 14 residues. As DNA, the CDR3 is TGCGCCAGCAGCTTGGAGGGGTTGGGGGAGACCCAGTACTTC. Protein product: CASSLEGLGETQYF.

CDR3 sequence reads: CASSPGTVEKLFF. CDR3 coding DNA: TGTGCCAGCAGTCCCGGGACAGTTGAAAAACTGTTTTTT. J is TRBJ1-4 and V is TRBV28, with 7 positions matching TRBD1. The CDR3 spans 13 residues. V lost 5 bases and J lost 7; bases outside the gene matches: 4. From germline, CDR1 is MDHEN and CDR2 SYDVKM.

This clonotype was counted between two and nine times. The chain links TRBV4-2 to TRBJ2-3; 8 positions match TRBD2. The CDR3 is 18 residues long. V lost 3 bases and J lost 2; bases outside the gene matches: 13. The germline V gene encodes CDR1 LGHNA and CDR2 YNFKEQ. CDR3 residues: CASSHVSGTSGDTDTQYF. The CDR3 nucleotides are TGTGCCAGCAGCCATGTATCCGGGACTAGTGGGGACACAGATACGCAGTATTTT.

The J gene is TRBJ1-4, the V gene TRBV18; TRBD1 aligns across 8 bases. The CDR3 has 14 residues. Trimming cost V 2 bases and J 4 bases; bases outside gene matches: 0. Germline CDR1 and CDR2: KGHSH and LQKENI. CDR3 coding DNA: TGTGCCAGCTCACCAGGACAGGGTAATGAAAAACTGTTTTTT. Translated, it gives CASSPGQGNEKLFF. Complete variable domain (other parts from reference TRBV18 and TRBJ1-4): NAGVMQNPRHLVRRRGQEARLRCSPMKGHSHVYWYRQLPEEGLKFMVYLQKENIIDESGMPKERFSAEFPKEGPSILRIQQVVRGDSAAYFCASSPGQGNEKLFFGSGTQLSVL.

V gene TRBV11-2 combines with J gene TRBJ2-4; no definite D call. CDR1 and CDR2 from the germline V gene are SGHAT and FQNNGV. The CDR3 runs to 14 residues. V lost 0 bases to trimming and J lost 6 bases, with 9 bases between them. In DNA, the CDR3 is TGTGCCAGCAGCTTAGAGAACCGTCTAAACATTCAGTACTTC. Residues: CASSLENRLNIQYF.

The V gene is TRBV28, the J gene TRBJ2-2; D is unresolved. The CDR3 has 15 amino acids. Deletions cut 4 bases from V and 1 base from J, with 10 bases between. Germline assignment: CDR1 MDHEN and CDR2 SYDVKM. The CDR3 bases are TGTGCCAGCAGTTCCCTTTTGGGGAACACCGGGGAGCTGTTTTTT. Translated, it gives CASSSLLGNTGELFF.

This clonotype was observed a few times. The genes are TRBV6-5 and TRBJ2-5; D might be TRBD1 (5 bases). V shed 6 bases and J shed 7 bases, with 12 bases lying between them. The CDR3 has 12 amino acids. The germline V gene encodes CDR1 MNHEY and CDR2 SVGAGI. CDR3 bases: TGTGCCAGCAGGTCGCCTACAGGGACCCAGTACTTC. Residues: CASRSPTGTQYF.